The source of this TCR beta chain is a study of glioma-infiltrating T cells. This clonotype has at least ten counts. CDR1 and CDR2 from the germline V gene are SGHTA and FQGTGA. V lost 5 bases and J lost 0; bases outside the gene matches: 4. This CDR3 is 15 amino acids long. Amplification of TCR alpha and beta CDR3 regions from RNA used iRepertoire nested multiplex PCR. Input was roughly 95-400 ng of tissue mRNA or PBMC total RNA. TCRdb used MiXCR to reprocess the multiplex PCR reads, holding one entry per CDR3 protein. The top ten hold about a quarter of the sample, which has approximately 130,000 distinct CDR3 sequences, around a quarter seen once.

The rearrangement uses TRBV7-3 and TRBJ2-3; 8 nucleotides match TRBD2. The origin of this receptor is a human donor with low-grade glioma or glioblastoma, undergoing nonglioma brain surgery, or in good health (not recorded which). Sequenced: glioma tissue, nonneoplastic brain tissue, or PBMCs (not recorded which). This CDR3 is CASSNSGESTDTQYF. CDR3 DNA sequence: TGTGCCAGCAGCAATAGCGGGGAGAGCACAGATACGCAGTATTTT. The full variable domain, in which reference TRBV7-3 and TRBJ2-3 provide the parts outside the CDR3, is GAGVSQTPSNKVTEKGKYVELRCDPISGHTALYWYRQSLGQGPEFLIYFQGTGAADDSGLPNDRFFAVRPEGSVSTLKIQRTERGDSAVYLCASSNSGESTDTQYFGPGTRLTVL.